A selection of T cell receptor beta chains follows, all from one sample in a study of blood T cells in healthy people across ages. TCRdb recomputed calls from the 5' RACE reads with MiXCR, one row per CDR3 protein. The repertoire holds around 500,000 distinct CDR3 sequences, with around 50% as singletons. The source material was blood. These receptors originate from a man at least 80 years old in good health. Each CDR3 is given with its conserved first and last residue. The order of the fields is clone size, D gene, V gene, J gene, CDR3 DNA, CDR3 protein. D genes are given only for firm matches. Where a row states a size, it is once, few, many or the class of an expanded clone; other rows omit it.

clone size: few; D gene: TRBD1; V gene: TRBV3-1; J gene: TRBJ2-7; CDR3 DNA: TGTGCCAGCAGCCCCGGACAGGGGGCTTTCTACGAGCAGTACTTC; CDR3 protein: CASSPGQGAFYEQYF
clone size: few; D gene: TRBD2; V gene: TRBV20-1; J gene: TRBJ2-7; CDR3 DNA: TGCAGTGCTGCTAGCGGGAGGGCCCTTGGCGAGCAGTACTTC; CDR3 protein: CSAASGRALGEQYF
clone size: few; D gene: NA; V gene: TRBV9; J gene: TRBJ2-1; CDR3 DNA: TGTGCCAGCAGCGTAGAGTCCCCGGGCCCACTGGACGGTGAGCAGTTCTTC; CDR3 protein: CASSVESPGPLDGEQFF
clone size: NA; D gene: TRBD2; V gene: TRBV9; J gene: TRBJ2-7; CDR3 DNA: TGTGCCAGCAGCCCCCATGATAGCGGGAGCTACGAGCAGTACTTC; CDR3 protein: CASSPHDSGSYEQYF
clone size: NA; D gene: TRBD1; V gene: TRBV4-2; J gene: TRBJ1-1; CDR3 DNA: TGTGCCAGCAGCCAAGAGGGGACAGTGAACACTGAAGCTTTCTTT; CDR3 protein: CASSQEGTVNTEAFF
clone size: NA; D gene: NA; V gene: TRBV4-3; J gene: TRBJ2-3; CDR3 DNA: TGCGCCAGCAGCCAAGATGGACAGAGCACAGATACGCAGTATTTT; CDR3 protein: CASSQDGQSTDTQYF
clone size: NA; D gene: NA; V gene: TRBV28; J gene: TRBJ1-2; CDR3 DNA: TGTGCCAGCAGTTTACCCGGCAGCCGTGTCTATGGCTACACCTTC; CDR3 protein: CASSLPGSRVYGYTF
clone size: NA; D gene: NA; V gene: TRBV5-1; J gene: TRBJ2-3; CDR3 DNA: TGCGCCAGCAGCTTGGTTGTCCCCCGCACAGATACGCAGTATTTT; CDR3 protein: CASSLVVPRTDTQYF
clone size: NA; D gene: TRBD2; V gene: TRBV7-2; J gene: TRBJ2-2; CDR3 DNA: TGTGCCAGCAGCTTAAGAGGTTCTAGCGGGGGCTCGAACACCGGGGAGCTGTTTTTT; CDR3 protein: CASSLRGSSGGSNTGELFF
clone size: many; D gene: NA; V gene: TRBV12-3/TRBV12-4; J gene: TRBJ1-2; CDR3 DNA: TGTGCCAGCAGTTCCATAGGGACTGTACGGGGCTACACCTTC; CDR3 protein: CASSSIGTVRGYTF
clone size: NA; D gene: NA; V gene: TRBV30; J gene: TRBJ2-3; CDR3 DNA: TGTGCCTGCAGGGGAGGGACGGATACGCAGTATTTT; CDR3 protein: CACRGGTDTQYF
clone size: NA; D gene: TRBD1; V gene: TRBV10-3; J gene: TRBJ2-7; CDR3 DNA: TGTGCCATCAGTGGGGACAGGGGGGGAGGCTCCTACGAGCAGTACTTC; CDR3 protein: CAISGDRGGGSYEQYF
clone size: few; D gene: TRBD2; V gene: TRBV25-1; J gene: TRBJ2-3; CDR3 DNA: TGTGCCAGCGTGGGGGGGACTAGCACAGATACGCAGTATTTT; CDR3 protein: CASVGGTSTDTQYF
clone size: once; D gene: TRBD1; V gene: TRBV10-3; J gene: TRBJ1-4; CDR3 DNA: TGTGCCATCAGTGATTCAGGGGGTCGCGCTAATGAAAAACTGTTTTTT; CDR3 protein: CAISDSGGRANEKLFF
clone size: NA; D gene: TRBD1; V gene: TRBV7-3; J gene: TRBJ2-5; CDR3 DNA: TGTGCCAGCAGCAGGGACAGACAAGAGATCCAGTACTTC; CDR3 protein: CASSRDRQEIQYF
clone size: few; D gene: TRBD2; V gene: TRBV4-3; J gene: TRBJ2-3; CDR3 DNA: TGCGCCAGCAGCCATGGGGCGCTGGCGGGGGGCGATACGCAGTATTTT; CDR3 protein: CASSHGALAGGDTQYF
clone size: NA; D gene: NA; V gene: TRBV20-1; J gene: TRBJ1-5; CDR3 DNA: TGCAGTGCTAGAGACCCCACAGGACAGCCCCAGCATTTT; CDR3 protein: CSARDPTGQPQHF
clone size: NA; D gene: TRBD1; V gene: TRBV10-3; J gene: TRBJ1-2; CDR3 DNA: TGTGCCCTCTCTCCCGGTGGACAGGGGGCATTGGATGGCTACACCTTC; CDR3 protein: CALSPGGQGALDGYTF
clone size: few; D gene: NA; V gene: TRBV7-2; J gene: TRBJ2-1; CDR3 DNA: TGTGCCAGCAGCTTAGGGGGGGAGAGGTACAATGAGCAGTTCTTC; CDR3 protein: CASSLGGERYNEQFF
clone size: NA; D gene: NA; V gene: TRBV6-5; J gene: TRBJ2-7; CDR3 DNA: TGTGCCAGCGGGGCTCGACTGAGCTCCTACGAGCAGTACTTC; CDR3 protein: CASGARLSSYEQYF
clone size: NA; D gene: NA; V gene: TRBV24-1; J gene: TRBJ2-1; CDR3 DNA: TGTGCCACCAGTGATTTGACTGATGAGAGGGGTGAGCAGTTCTTC; CDR3 protein: CATSDLTDERGEQFF
clone size: NA; D gene: TRBD1; V gene: TRBV18; J gene: TRBJ2-3; CDR3 DNA: TGTGCCAGCTCAGCGAGGACAGGGCCCCCAGATACGCAGTATTTT; CDR3 protein: CASSARTGPPDTQYF
clone size: NA; D gene: NA; V gene: TRBV7-2; J gene: TRBJ2-5; CDR3 DNA: TGTGCCAGCAGCTTAAGGGCTCATGGTCCAGGGTTCGAGGAGACCCAGTACTTC; CDR3 protein: CASSLRAHGPGFEETQYF
clone size: NA; D gene: TRBD2; V gene: TRBV3-1; J gene: TRBJ2-5; CDR3 DNA: TGTGCCAGCAGCCAAGTTCGTGGTCGGGGAAGCGCGACTAGCGGGAGACAGGAGACCCAGTACTTC; CDR3 protein: CASSQVRGRGSATSGRQETQYF
clone size: once; D gene: NA; V gene: TRBV29-1; J gene: TRBJ2-7; CDR3 DNA: TGCAGCGTTGATGGCTTAGGTTACGAGCAGTACTTC; CDR3 protein: CSVDGLGYEQYF
clone size: NA; D gene: NA; V gene: TRBV11-2; J gene: TRBJ2-1; CDR3 DNA: TGTGCCAGCAGCTTAGCTGGGTTTTCGGCCAATGAGCAGTTCTTC; CDR3 protein: CASSLAGFSANEQFF
clone size: few; D gene: NA; V gene: TRBV7-3; J gene: TRBJ2-3; CDR3 DNA: TGTGCCAGCAGCTTAAACTGGGGGGCTACGCAGTATTTT; CDR3 protein: CASSLNWGATQYF